These 21 T cell receptor beta chains originate from one sample sequenced in a study of CD8 T cells in Susac syndrome. RNA, at roughly 0.45 to 1 ug, was reverse transcribed with random hexamers. TCRdb reanalysed the immunoSEQ multiplex PCR reads using MiXCR and keeps one entry per CDR3 protein. The repertoire holds 170,000 or so distinct CDR3 sequences, with 95% to 97% as singletons. Sequencing used CD4+ T cells from PBMCs. All receptors come from a human donor with Susac syndrome.

The rearrangement links TRBV7-2 to TRBJ2-4; possibly TRBD1 for D (5 bases). The CDR3 loop spans 16 amino acids. From germline, CDR1 is SGHTA and CDR2 FQGNSA. V lost 1 base and J lost 5, with 15 bases in between. The CDR3 reads CASSLGPGLSENIQYF. The CDR3, as DNA: TGTGCCAGCAGCTTAGGACCAGGGCTGTCGGAAAACATTCAGTACTTC.

V usage is TRBV20-1 and J usage is TRBJ1-1; tentatively, D is TRBD1 (6 bases). The CDR3 has 13 amino acids. Germline V gene lookup returns CDR1 DFQATT and CDR2 SNEGSKA (reference sequence). Trimming took off 0 bases at V and 4 bases at J, with 9 bases between the two ends. The CDR3 reads CSARDYRATEAFF. CDR3 nucleotides: TGCAGTGCTAGAGATTACAGGGCCACTGAAGCTTTCTTT.

V usage is TRBV15 and J usage is TRBJ1-1; 7 nucleotides align to TRBD1. The germline V gene has CDR1 LNHNV and CDR2 YYDKDF (reference sequence). Trimming cost V 1 base and J 3 bases; bases outside gene matches: 5. The CDR3 has 15 amino acids. CDR3 residues: CATSRGAQGYTEAFF. CDR3 in DNA: TGTGCCACCAGCAGAGGAGCACAGGGGTACACTGAAGCTTTCTTT. The full variable domain, in which reference TRBV15 and TRBJ1-1 provide the parts outside the CDR3, is DAMVIQNPRYQVTQFGKPVTLSCSQTLNHNVMYWYQQKSSQAPKLLFHYYDKDFNNEADTPDNFQSRRPNTSFCFLDIRSPGLGDTAMYLCATSRGAQGYTEAFFGQGTRLTVV.

The chain couples TRBV20-1 to TRBJ2-7; TRBD2 agrees at 7 bases. J was trimmed by 0 bases and V by 7 bases; bases with no gene match: 6. CDR3 length equals 13 residues. Germline-derived CDR1 and CDR2 are DFQATT and SNEGSKA (reference sequence). CDR3 amino acids: CSVNSGSSYEQYF. As DNA, the CDR3 is TGCAGTGTTAATAGCGGGTCCTCCTACGAGCAGTACTTC.

This clonotype was observed a single time. The chain uses TRBV20-1 and TRBJ2-2; the match to TRBD2 covers 9 bases. The V gene end was trimmed by 3 bases and the J gene end by 1 base; junction bases not matched to a gene: 9. Germline lookup yields CDR1 DFQATT and CDR2 SNEGSKA (reference sequence). This CDR3 is built from 17 residues. CDR3 in DNA: TGCAGTGCTAGCCCACCCGGGACTAGCAAGAACACCGGGGAGCTGTTTTTT. The encoded protein is CSASPPGTSKNTGELFF.

The V and J genes are TRBV11-2 and TRBJ2-3; D is undetermined. V dropped 5 bases and J dropped 2 bases, with 11 bases sitting between them. The CDR3 runs 14 residues. Germline CDR1 is SGHAT and CDR2 is FQNNGV. The CDR3 bases are TGTGCCAGCAGCCGACTGGTACTCACAGATACGCAGTATTTT. Protein sequence: CASSRLVLTDTQYF.

This clonotype was detected once. The genes are TRBV27 and TRBJ2-5; D not resolved. Germline loops: CDR1 MNHEY, CDR2 SMNVEV (reference sequence). CDR3 length: 13 residues. The V end was cut by 2 bases, the J end by 5 bases, with 9 bases between. CDR3 region: CASSLRRSETQYF. The CDR3 coding sequence is TGTGCCAGCAGTTTAAGACGCTCGGAGACCCAGTACTTC.

The V gene is TRBV7-2, the J gene TRBJ2-1; D assignment may be TRBD1 or TRBD2 (5 bases each). The germline V and J ends were trimmed by 4 bases and 0 bases, with 10 bases remaining between them. Germline V lookup: CDR1 SGHTA, CDR2 FQGNSA. This CDR3 region has 15 residues. The CDR3 DNA reads as TGTGCCAGCAGCTACCGGGGCCCCTCCTACAATGAGCAGTTCTTC. The encoded protein is CASSYRGPSYNEQFF.

The V call is TRBV29-1, the J call TRBJ1-4, with D perhaps TRBD1 (5 bases). This CDR3 contains 12 residues. Trimming removed 5 bases from V and 8 bases from J, with 12 bases in between. Germline V lookup: CDR1 SQVTM, CDR2 ANQGSEA. Here the CDR3 DNA reads TGCAGCGTTACCCTAGAGGGGGAAAAACTGTTTTTT. It codes for CSVTLEGEKLFF.

The rearrangement uses TRBV20-1 and TRBJ2-1, with 8 bases matching TRBD2. This CDR3 has 15 amino acids. J was trimmed by 1 base and V by 3 bases; bases with no gene match: 5. Germline CDR1 and CDR2: DFQATT and SNEGSKA (reference sequence). In DNA form, the CDR3 reads TGCAGTGCTAGGCCAGTAGCGGGATCCTACAATGAGCAGTTCTTC. This translates into CSARPVAGSYNEQFF.

The chain combines TRBV20-1 with TRBJ2-7; D might be TRBD1 or TRBD2, each matching 5 bases. Germline V gene lookup returns CDR1 DFQATT and CDR2 SNEGSKA (reference sequence). The CDR3 runs to 11 residues. Trimming removed 7 bases from V and 5 bases from J, with 12 bases in between. The CDR3 sequence: CSVSRGHEQYF. CDR3 nucleotides: TGCAGTGTCTCACGGGGCCACGAGCAGTACTTC.

V gene TRBV6-2 or TRBV6-3 combines with J gene TRBJ2-3; D is perhaps TRBD2 (5 bases). The CDR3 is made up of 14 amino acids. V shed 8 bases and J shed 2 bases, with 14 bases lying between them. The germline CDR1 and CDR2 sequences are MNHEY and SVGEGT. The CDR3 loop reads CASGKSGPTDTQYF. DNA for the CDR3: TGTGCCAGCGGGAAAAGCGGCCCCACAGATACGCAGTATTTT.

This chain links TRBV7-9 with TRBJ1-6, with D perhaps matching TRBD1 (5 bases). V lost 5 bases and J 3 bases, leaving 11 bases between the germline ends. The CDR3 consists of 15 residues. The germline CDR1 and CDR2 sequences are SEHNR and FQNEAQ (reference sequence). CDR3 DNA sequence: TGTGCCAGCAGCCCAGACCAGGGCTATAATTCACCCCTCCACTTT. As protein: CASSPDQGYNSPLHF.

The J gene is TRBJ2-3, the V gene TRBV13; TRBD2 might be the D (5 bases). This CDR3 has 13 residues. Germline loops: CDR1 PRHDT, CDR2 FYEKMQ (reference sequence). Trimming stripped 6 bases from V and 6 bases from J, with 13 bases between. The CDR3 is CASSPQGGDTQYF. In nucleotides, the CDR3 is TGTGCCAGCAGTCCCCAAGGCGGGGATACGCAGTATTTT.

The rearrangement joins TRBV3-1 to TRBJ2-7; D assignment may be TRBD1 or TRBD2 (5 bases each). Germline V gives CDR1 LGHDT, CDR2 YNNKEL (reference sequence). This CDR3 spans 16 amino acids. V lost 5 bases and J lost 1, with 18 bases in between. The CDR3 region is CASSDPGAGTSYEQYF. In nucleotides, the CDR3 is TGTGCCAGCAGCGACCCCGGGGCAGGCACGTCCTACGAGCAGTACTTC.

This clonotype was recorded a few times. V is TRBV7-2 and J is TRBJ1-4, with D unresolved. Trimming took off 5 bases at V and 4 bases at J, with 5 bases between the two ends. Germline CDR1 and CDR2: SGHTA and FQGNSA. This CDR3 has 12 residues. CDR3 residues: CASSLRNEKLFF. CDR3 bases: TGTGCCAGCAGCCTCCGTAATGAAAAACTGTTTTTT.

This rearrangement joins TRBV20-1 to TRBJ1-5, with D possibly matching TRBD1 (5 bases). Germline V gene lookup returns CDR1 DFQATT and CDR2 SNEGSKA (reference sequence). Trimming shortened V by 7 bases and J by 0 bases, and 13 bases separated the two germline ends. The length of the CDR3 is 14 residues. In DNA form, the CDR3 reads TGCAGTGGTGAGGGAGGGGATAGCAATCAGCCCCAGCATTTT. This translates into CSGEGGDSNQPQHF.

The DNA for the CDR3 is TGCAGCGCCGTGGGGGCACTTTGGTCCACTGAAGCTTTCTTT. Translated, it gives CSAVGALWSTEAFF. V gene TRBV29-1 combines with J gene TRBJ1-1, with a weak D call TRBD1 (6 bases). With 7 bases removed from V and 4 bases from J, the gap between germline ends came to 19 bases. The CDR3 consists of 14 residues. Germline V gene sequence: CDR1 SQVTM, CDR2 ANQGSEA.

The CDR3 DNA reads as TGTGCCAGCAGCCGTGACAGGGTAGGATATGGCTACACCTTC. It encodes CASSRDRVGYGYTF. This rearrangement joins TRBV7-9 to TRBJ1-2, with 7 bases identical to TRBD1. Per germline, CDR1 SEHNR and CDR2 FQNEAQ (reference sequence). The CDR3 contains 14 residues. With V trimmed by 5 bases and J by 5 bases, 8 bases remained unmatched.

The rearrangement links TRBV11-2 to TRBJ1-1; D might be TRBD1 (5 bases). This CDR3 is 15 amino acids long. The V end was cut by 4 bases, the J end by 2 bases, with 14 bases between. Germline V gene data show CDR1 as SGHAT and CDR2 as FQNNGV. The CDR3 sequence is CASSSYRLKNTEAFF. The CDR3 DNA sequence: TGTGCCAGCAGCTCCTACAGGTTAAAAAACACTGAAGCTTTCTTT.

The chain carries TRBV7-2 and TRBJ2-1; perhaps TRBD2 as D (7 bases). V was cut by 4 bases and J by 8 bases, with 24 bases left in between. Germline assignment: CDR1 SGHTA and CDR2 FQGNSA. The CDR3 is 17 residues long. This chain's CDR3 is CASSSPPGRRGGDEQFF. In DNA, the CDR3 is TGTGCCAGCAGCTCCCCCCCTGGCCGGAGGGGGGGCGATGAGCAGTTCTTC.